Listed here is a single TCR beta chain. It lacks a known antigen. Within one base of it there is no much larger clone, and no base qualities were kept. The sample belongs to a study of T cell responses to AZD1222 COVID-19 vaccine (dated by TCRdb to the early 2020s). With respect to the entire study: Because spike-specific TCR depth and breadth did not differ between the two schedules, AZD1222 recipients who got a second dose at roughly 4 weeks were pooled with those who got a second dose at roughly 12 weeks. Trial participants were enrolled by age into 18-55, 56-69 and 70-plus year subgroups, with about 150, 27 and 61 TCR-sequenced participants respectively. A total of roughly 240 trial participants underwent TCR sequencing, of whom about 210 received two doses of AZD1222 and some 26 received two doses of the MenACWY control vaccine.

The CDR3 regions of human TCRbeta chains were analyzed by immunosequencing. Regarding the original processing steps: TCRs in the repertoires were compared against a reference library of SARS-CoV-2-specific TCRs that had been generated with the MIRA antigen-specificity platform. Breadth was defined as the fraction of unique TCRs that were SARS-CoV-2-associated, and depth was defined as the fraction of total T cells that were SARS-CoV-2-associated. Using the MIRA data, every spike-specific TCR was mapped to the spike region that the TCR reacted to and assigned to either a CD4 or a CD8 class. Log10-transformed breadth and depth values were compared by one-way ANOVA with Sidak's multiple comparisons tests. The table comes from immuneACCESS by way of TCRdb, which keeps in-frame sequences with V and J called. Part of the clones is missing from these tables; in studies checked, under half for an unresolved V gene and the rest for unknown reasons. That table gives V, J and clone size, and the DNA gave D and trimming. The table for this sample lists around 180,000 clones; about 90% of them were counted only once. The ten biggest clones cover approximately 8% of the sample.

Including the terminal cysteine and phenylalanine, the CDR3 comprises 12 residues. The retained sequence is limited to the CDR3, 36 bases, with the frame set at the first base. V is clipped by 6 bases and J by 11 bases, and the sequence between their germline boundaries is 14 bases long. Broader findings and caveats from the paper: Most participants were white British and females outnumbered males, and the authors suggested that clonal diversity may have been underestimated. Nearly half of unique spike-specific TCRs reportedly recognized epitopes outside regions mutated in the B.1.351 and B.1.1.7 variants. In the small 56-69-year group, the increase in depth fell short of significance, most likely because of low power. A significant rise in spike-specific TCR breadth and depth was observed after two AZD1222 doses relative to day 0 and relative to MenACWY recipients. Conclusions about previously exposed vaccinees were limited because only six or seven AZD1222 recipients were SARS-CoV-2 seropositive at baseline. The whole spike protein was spanned by vaccine-associated CD4 TCRs, and dominant responses were seen in regions 160-218 and 743-854. Because no day 14 peak-response samples were available, repertoires were characterized only after the peak T cell response.

The time point label here, explained by the study, means: baseline before first vaccination. Vaccinee samples were obtained from the UK trials COV001 and COV002, which included a single-blind randomized controlled phase 2/3 trial of AZD1222 (ChAdOx1 nCoV-19) in healthy adults. For TCRbeta chain sequencing, PBMC samples from trial participants were taken at day 0 and at day 28 after the second dose. The chain is encoded by TRBV12-3 or TRBV12-4 joined to TRBJ2-1; the D gene lacks a confident call. The sequences come from peripheral blood, collected on day 0 of AZD1222 vaccination. The clonotype comes from an adult in good health. The CDR3 sequence is CASSARLHQQFF. The DNA is TGTGCCAGCAGCGCCCGACTCCACCAGCAGTTCTTC.